The sequence of this T cell receptor (beta chain) was determined in a study of blood T cells in healthy people across ages. Study-wide findings and caveats: Comparison with aged donors showed that long-lived donors had more naive CD4+ cells and higher diversity. Unknown CMV status may confound age-related changes in expanded clones.

A word on this clonotype: What it binds is unknown.

The amount of total RNA extracted per sample was at least 5.5 micrograms. A second PCR of about 7 to 12 cycles used a sample-barcoded 5' primer and a J-beta primer mix. One entry per CDR3 protein, called by TCRdb with MiXCR from the 5' RACE reads. Altogether about 1.4 million distinct CDR3 sequences are present, 45% to 70% being singletons, with the ten largest covering 6.5% to 8.5%. J lost 5 bases, V lost 2 bases, and 5 bases had no gene match. Germline-derived CDR1 and CDR2 are MDHEN and SYDVKM. This CDR3 comprises 14 residues. Sequences were obtained from blood. The chain joins TRBV28 to TRBJ2-7, with 8 bases identical to TRBD1. The sequence was obtained from a man between 18 and 35 years old in good health. The CDR3 DNA is TGTGCCAGCAGTTTAGAGGCAGGGGGCAACGAGCAGTACTTC. Translating gives CASSLEAGGNEQYF.